This note documents a single T cell receptor beta chain sequence. Its antigen is currently not known. There are no base qualities to consult, and no much larger clone falls within one base. The CDR3 covers 14 residues, taking in both the cysteine and the phenylalanine. Only the CDR3 DNA is retained, 42 bases long and in frame from the first base. Taken from the germline V gene, the CDR1 and CDR2 loops are SGHRS and YFSETQ. V drops 1 base and J drops 1 base, leaving 9 bases in between. TCR beta libraries were generated from genomic DNA with the immunoSEQ kit, following the manufacturer's recommendations. To prepare the libraries, a first multiplex PCR with proprietary primers was run, followed by a second PCR that added unique barcodes, and a bead cleanup was done after each round. Each sample batch included a kit-provided positive control reaction and a negative control reaction. The final libraries were assessed on an Agilent 4200 TapeStation D1000 ScreenTape, pooled by volume, and quantified by qPCR. Sequencing was performed on an Illumina NextSeq500 with a MidOutput 150-cycle cartridge, and 156 Read1 and 15 Index1 cycles were run with kit custom primers. The pooled library was loaded at approximately 0.95 pM with a roughly 22% PhiX control spike-in. As for how the authors treated the data: Vendor-processed data were analyzed in R, with a clonotype defined as all T cells sharing the same CDR3 nucleotide sequence. For clone abundance analyses, frequencies were normalized to the 10,000 most abundant clones per sample. Public T cell clones, which averaged fewer than five per sample, were removed prior to analysis. Tumor-enriched and baseline blood-enriched clonotypes were defined by at least a 32-fold difference in abundance between compartments. A beta-binomial differential abundance model was used to identify clonotypes that expanded or contracted between blood time points. Similarity between tumor and blood repertoires was quantified using the Baroni-Urbani and Buser coefficient, and groups were compared with two-tailed Wilcoxon tests in R. The clones in this table, taken by TCRdb from immuneACCESS, are in-frame only. Not every clone is retained; where verified, under half of the shortfall comes from an unresolved V gene, and the cause of the rest is unknown. D and trimming come from the DNA, and the V and J calls and clone size come from that table. For this sample the table gives over 60,000 clones, of which around four fifths were detected only once. The ten most abundant clones make up 2.4% of the sample.

What the time point label conveys for this sample: blood 4 weeks post-SBRT, at nephrectomy. The label giving this sample's treatment or condition can be read as: 15 Gy SBRT to primary tumor, nephrectomy 4 weeks later. The samples were drawn from a clinical trial, where primary renal cell carcinomas were treated with 15 Gy of stereotactic body radiation therapy and then removed by nephrectomy 4 weeks afterward. To track tumor-enriched clonotypes, serial peripheral blood was sampled from radiation-treated patients at baseline and at 2 weeks and 4 weeks after SBRT. Every patient had renal cell carcinoma of clear cell pathology. The QIAamp DNA Blood Mini Kit (Qiagen) was used to prepare genomic DNA for TCR sequencing. Only samples passing all quality control checks were included in the analyses. The data derive from a study of radiation and T cells in renal cell carcinoma (dated by TCRdb to 2018 to 2021). With regard to the full study: In total, 53 samples underwent TCR beta sequencing: some 26 tumors plus 27 peripheral blood samples. The final blood draw was performed at 4 weeks after radiation, at the same time as nephrectomy. In the roughly 49 samples combined, 4,016,671 unique CDR3 nucleotide sequences were found, encoding some 2,500,000 unique CDR3 amino acid sequences. Study-wide conclusions, independent of this receptor: The single-armed trial design could not address effects of radiation dose or scheduling on the TCR repertoire. Blood repertoire dynamics were not followed beyond 4 weeks after treatment. Because no pretreatment tumor biopsies were available, whether clonotypes were present in the tumor at baseline could not be determined. An increase in top tumor clonotypes in blood was observed from baseline to 2 weeks post-radiation, followed by contraction by 4 weeks, which was taken to suggest transient expansion of tumor-resident clones.

The chain uses TRBV5-1 and TRBJ2-7, with TRBD1 as a weak D call on 6 bases. The material was blood, obtained from a patient whose treatment included radiotherapy and nephrectomy. This TCR derives from a woman aged 60 to 75 with renal cell carcinoma. Here the CDR3 is given as CASSLNTGSYEQYF. The nucleotides are TGCGCCAGCAGCTTGAACACAGGGTCCTACGAGCAGTACTTC.